Below are 6 T cell receptor beta chains sequenced from a single sample in a study of cytomegalovirus exposure and HLA in healthy donors. 60 Vbeta and 13 Jbeta primers were used in PCR. The protocol was immunoSEQ multiplex PCR, while the TCRdb copy is restricted to in-frame clones and leaves out a portion. The repertoire has around 170,000 clones, around 77% of them found once; the top ten carry under 2%. Specimen: PBMCs. All receptors come from a woman in her thirties in good health and CMV-seronegative.

The rearrangement uses TRBV9 and TRBJ1-4, with TRBD1 identical over 9 bases. V trimming: 4 bases; J trimming: 7 bases; junction bases outside the gene matches: 8. The length of the CDR3 is 15 residues. In germline, CDR1 is SGDLS, CDR2 YYNGEE. This CDR3 is CASSIPTGGGEKLFF. Here the CDR3 DNA reads TGTGCCAGCAGCATCCCTACAGGGGGCGGTGAAAAACTGTTTTTT.

This clone was observed once. The chain couples TRBV4-3 to TRBJ2-1, with D possibly matching TRBD1 (8 bases). Trimming took off 0 bases at V and 5 bases at J, with 29 bases between the two ends. Germline loops: CDR1 LGHNA, CDR2 YSLEER. The CDR3 runs 21 residues. CDR3 nucleotides: TGCGCCAGCAGCCAAGATCTTGGGCGGGGGCGCTTCCCACAGGGGGACAATGAGCAGTTCTTC. This gives the protein CASSQDLGRGRFPQGDNEQFF.

The CDR3 loop reads CASSPGLAGASYEQYF. The CDR3 DNA sequence: TGTGCCAGCTCACCAGGACTAGCGGGGGCGTCCTACGAGCAGTACTTC. The V call is TRBV18, the J call TRBJ2-7; 13 bases are shared with TRBD2. The trim removed 2 bases at V and 1 base at J, leaving 2 bases unmatched. The CDR3 spans 16 residues. Looked up from germline, CDR1 is KGHSH and CDR2 is LQKENI.

The chain employs TRBV27 and TRBJ1-2; D unclear. The CDR3 runs 17 residues. The germline V gene has CDR1 MNHEY and CDR2 SMNVEV (reference sequence). Trimming stripped 3 bases from V and 0 bases from J, with 17 bases between. The DNA of the CDR3 is TGTGCCAGCAGTTTGTGGGTAGGGTCCGGGGCTAACTATGGCTACACCTTC. This sequence encodes CASSLWVGSGANYGYTF.

The rearrangement links TRBV7-9 to TRBJ2-3; the match to TRBD2 covers 9 bases. V trimming: 5 bases; J trimming: 4 bases; junction bases outside the gene matches: 7. Germline V gives CDR1 SEHNR, CDR2 FQNEAQ (reference sequence). The CDR3 covers 15 residues. This chain's CDR3 is CASSRLRGGADTQYF. The CDR3 DNA reads as TGTGCCAGCAGCCGGTTGCGGGGGGGTGCAGATACGCAGTATTTT.

This chain connects TRBV2 to TRBJ1-2; 11 bases align to TRBD1. Per the germline V gene, CDR1 is SNHLY and CDR2 is FYNNEI. CDR3 length: 14 amino acids. V lost 6 bases and J lost 6; bases outside the gene matches: 6. CDR3 amino acids: CASRPGQGGNGYTF. The CDR3 bases are TGTGCCAGCAGACCGGGACAGGGGGGGAATGGCTACACCTTC.